The clone carrying this T cell receptor (beta chain) appeared a few times. The target antigen is unknown. The sample belongs to a study of early T cells in non-severe SARS-CoV-2 infection. Overall study results and limits: CD4 and private specificities were missed by VDJdb matching, which favored anti-spike CD8 responses.

TCRdb reanalysed the 5' RACE reads using MiXCR and keeps one entry per CDR3 protein. The data contain 35,000 to 55,000 distinct CDR3 sequences, under 30% of them singletons. The V gene end was trimmed by 5 bases and the J gene end by 1 base; junction bases not matched to a gene: 9. The CDR3 totals 16 residues. CDR1 SQVTM and CDR2 ANQGSEA come from the germline V gene. J is TRBJ2-2 and V is TRBV29-1; the match to TRBD1 covers 8 bases. The clonotype originates from an adult who was a healthcare worker with PCR-confirmed SARS-CoV-2 infection or an uninfected control (not recorded which). Sequences were derived from whole blood, sampled at baseline. In DNA form, the CDR3 reads TGCAGCGTTACCCCAGGGGGGACAGGGAACACCGGGGAGCTGTTTTTT. Protein sequence: CSVTPGGTGNTGELFF.